Described below is a single T cell receptor beta chain sequence and its context. These data originate in a study of blood T cell repertoires in COVID-19. In the study overall: Samples taken during acute and convalescent COVID-19 were collected in the United States, Italy and Spain. PBMCs, B-cell-depleted T cells, or T cells were the source of the cDNA or gDNA that made up the material.

TCRdb's copy holds only in-frame clones and misses some; the assay was immunoSEQ multiplex PCR. The top ten hold about 8% of the sample, which has under 200,000 clones, about four fifths seen once. The TCR originated in a man aged 40-55 years who had recovered from COVID-19. Material for sequencing was peripheral blood.

The DNA for the CDR3 is TGTGCCAGCAGTCACGACAGGAATCAGCCCCAGCATTTT. Translated, it gives CASSHDRNQPQHF. V is TRBV28 and J is TRBJ1-5; perhaps TRBD1 as D (6 bases). Germline CDR1 and CDR2: MDHEN and SYDVKM. Trimming stripped 5 bases from V and 4 bases from J, with 9 bases between. The CDR3 length is 13 residues.